The 25 T cell receptor beta chains given below trace back to one sample, sequenced in a study of T cell responses to AZD1222 COVID-19 vaccine. TCRdb's table, derived via immunoSEQ multiplex PCR, lists solely in-frame clones and lacks some. The sample lists more than 95,000 clones; roughly 91% were seen once. Sequences were derived from peripheral blood, sampled on day 0 of MenACWY control vaccination. The receptors were gathered from an adult in good health.

Of note for this clone: Different DNA sequences within this sample yield the same CDR3. The gene calls are TRBV11-2 and TRBJ1-2; TRBD1 is a possible D gene (5 bases). Germline values: CDR1 SGHAT, CDR2 FQNNGV. V lost 5 bases, J lost 3 bases, and 10 bases lay in between. CDR3 length: 13 amino acids. CDR3 in DNA: TGTGCCAGCAGCCCCGGACAAGACTATGGCTACACCTTC. This codes for CASSPGQDYGYTF.

This clone was seen just once. This chain uses TRBV4-2 with TRBJ2-2, with D perhaps TRBD1 or TRBD2 (5 bases each). Germline assignment: CDR1 LGHNA and CDR2 YNFKEQ. This CDR3 region has 15 residues. Trimming removed 2 bases at V and 3 bases at J, with 10 bases between. CDR3 amino acids: CASSQPGRHTGELFF. The CDR3 coding sequence is TGTGCCAGCAGCCAACCGGGACGGCACACCGGGGAGCTGTTTTTT.

The chain couples TRBV7-9 to TRBJ2-1; 16 bases fit TRBD2. Germline-derived CDR1 and CDR2 are SEHNR and FQNEAQ (reference sequence). CDR3 length equals 19 residues. V shed 5 bases and J 9 bases; nucleotides not matched to a gene: 16. The CDR3 loop reads CASSTTGTSGRAGSGEQFF. The CDR3 coding sequence is TGTGCCAGCAGCACGACCGGGACTAGCGGGAGGGCCGGTAGTGGTGAGCAGTTCTTC.

This chain joins TRBV7-2 and TRBJ1-2; D is perhaps TRBD1 (5 bases). CDR3 size: 14 residues. The V and J ends lost 1 base and 2 bases respectively, with 8 bases between them. Germline assignment: CDR1 SGHTA and CDR2 FQGNSA. CDR3 protein: CASSLERGNYGYTF. The CDR3 DNA reads as TGTGCCAGCAGCTTAGAGAGGGGAAACTATGGCTACACCTTC.

V is TRBV6-5 and J is TRBJ1-6, with 7 bases fitting TRBD1. Unmatched junction bases numbered 12, after V lost 4 bases and J lost 9 bases. CDR1 is MNHEY, CDR2 SVGAGI, per germline. This CDR3 has 16 residues. The CDR3 nucleotides read TGTGCCAGCAGTTCCATCCCCGGGACAGAATTTTCACCCCTCCACTTT. Protein sequence: CASSSIPGTEFSPLHF.

This chain connects TRBV9 to TRBJ2-3; 8 nucleotides match TRBD2. V dropped 4 bases and J dropped 5; count of bases not matched to a gene: 9. The CDR3 sequence is 15 residues long. Per the germline V gene, CDR1 is SGDLS and CDR2 is YYNGEE. The CDR3 DNA follows: TGTGCCAGCAGCTCCCGTCCCGGGACTAGAGATACGCAGTATTTT. It codes for CASSSRPGTRDTQYF. Variable domain in full (rest from reference TRBV9 and TRBJ2-3): DSGVTQTPKHLITATGQRVTLRCSPRSGDLSVYWYQQSLDQGLQFLIQYYNGEERAKGNILERFSAQQFPDLHSELNLSSLELGDSALYFCASSSRPGTRDTQYFGPGTRLTVL.

Here the CDR3 DNA reads TGTGCCAGCAGCCAGGCCCTAGCGGGAGACGCAGATACGCAGTATTTT. Its translation: CASSQALAGDADTQYF. The rearrangement links TRBV4-2 to TRBJ2-3, with 10 bases lining up with TRBD2. This CDR3 comprises 16 residues. Germline lookup yields CDR1 LGHNA and CDR2 YNFKEQ. V gave up 3 bases and J gave up 4 bases; unmatched junction bases: 7.

The chain employs TRBV4-1 and TRBJ1-4, with D unclear. CDR1 is MGHRA and CDR2 is YSYEKL in the germline V gene. V was shortened by 1 base and J by 8 bases, with 11 bases between the two germline ends. This CDR3 is built from 14 residues. Here the CDR3 DNA reads TGCGCCAGCAGCCAAGTATATACAGAAGAAAAACTGTTTTTT. Encoded protein: CASSQVYTEEKLFF.

The genes are TRBV10-3 and TRBJ2-1; 9 bases align to TRBD2. V dropped 5 bases and J dropped 9; count of bases not matched to a gene: 14. CDR3 length: 16 amino acids. Germline V gene sequence: CDR1 ENHRY, CDR2 SYGVKD. CDR3 DNA sequence: TGTGCCATCAGTAAATCTAGCGGGACCACGATCGGTGAGCAGTTCTTC. Its protein is CAISKSSGTTIGEQFF.

The rearrangement uses TRBV10-2 and TRBJ1-2; perhaps TRBD1 as D (6 bases). The CDR3 extends over 13 amino acids. V was trimmed by 5 bases and J by 8 bases, leaving 15 bases between them. CDR1 is WSHSY and CDR2 is SAAADI in the germline V gene. The CDR3 DNA follows: TGCGCCAGCAGTCCACAGGGCCTTGGGGGCTACACCTTC. Its protein is CASSPQGLGGYTF.

The chain joins TRBV27 to TRBJ1-2; 7 bases fit TRBD1. Germline CDR1 and CDR2: MNHEY and SMNVEV (reference sequence). This CDR3 has 14 residues. J gave up 1 base and V 5 bases, and 4 bases lay outside the gene matches. CDR3 in amino acids: CASSRDRSNYGYTF. In DNA, the CDR3 is TGTGCCAGCAGTCGGGACAGAAGTAACTATGGCTACACCTTC.

The chain recombines TRBV5-1 with TRBJ2-1; 8 bases are a match to TRBD1. The CDR3 spans 14 residues. Trimming removed 7 bases from V and 9 bases from J; junction bases left unmatched: 12. The germline CDR1 and CDR2 sequences are SGHRS and YFSETQ. CDR3 residues: CASGQGVITFEQFF. CDR3 nucleotides: TGCGCCAGCGGACAGGGAGTAATTACTTTTGAGCAGTTCTTC.

The V call is TRBV5-1, the J call TRBJ2-1, with 7 bases that match TRBD2. Germline V gives CDR1 SGHRS, CDR2 YFSETQ. Trimming took 6 bases from V and 6 from J; bases not matched to a gene: 15. CDR3 size: 16 residues. The CDR3 region has the DNA TGCGCCAGCAAGATGTCGGCGGGAGTATCCGCCAATGAGCAGTTCTTC. Translation gives CASKMSAGVSANEQFF.

As regards this clone: The same CDR3 arises from other DNA sequences in this sample as well. V and J are TRBV29-1 and TRBJ1-2, with 8 nucleotides matching TRBD1. Germline assignment: CDR1 SQVTM and CDR2 ANQGSEA. The CDR3 sequence is 13 residues long. V shed 6 bases, J shed 4 bases, and the junction held 7 bases outside the gene matches. In DNA form, the CDR3 reads TGCAGCGTCGCTGACAGGGGAGGCTATGGCTACACCTTC. It translates to CSVADRGGYGYTF.

The gene calls are TRBV9 and TRBJ1-2; D gene ambiguous. This CDR3 is 15 amino acids long. Trimming pared 0 bases from V and 1 base from J, leaving 10 bases between. CDR1 is SGDLS and CDR2 is YYNGEE in the germline V gene. CDR3: CASSVDSSVNYGYTF. CDR3 DNA: TGTGCCAGCAGCGTAGACTCCAGCGTTAACTATGGCTACACCTTC.

This clone was detected only once. The V call is TRBV3-1 (or the pseudogene TRBV3-2), the J call TRBJ2-5; the D gene is possibly TRBD1 (6 bases). Germline-derived CDR1 and CDR2 are LGHDT and YNNKEL (reference sequence). CDR3 length: 14 residues. Trimming pared 3 bases from V and 10 bases from J, leaving 18 bases between. Here the CDR3 reads CASSHSDSTQVQYF. The DNA of the CDR3 is TGTGCCAGCAGCCATTCGGACAGTACCCAAGTCCAGTACTTC.

This clone appeared a few times. The chain has TRBV11-2 and TRBJ2-7; the D gene is possibly TRBD2 (6 bases). The CDR3 consists of 12 residues. Per germline, CDR1 SGHAT and CDR2 FQNNGV. Trimming cost V 5 bases and J 6 bases, with 11 bases left between them. In DNA, the CDR3 is TGTGCCAGCAGCCCTGGAGGGCGCGAGCAGTACTTC. Translation gives CASSPGGREQYF.

This clone was seen a few times. This chain links TRBV5-1 with TRBJ1-6; a possible D gene is TRBD1 (5 bases). CDR1 is SGHRS and CDR2 is YFSETQ in the germline V gene. The CDR3 length is 15 residues. V was clipped by 0 bases and J by 8 bases, with 12 bases between them. This CDR3 reads CASSLAGSGYSPLHF. The CDR3 DNA is TGCGCCAGCAGCTTGGCAGGGAGCGGGTATTCACCCCTCCACTTT.

The V call is TRBV7-2, the J call TRBJ2-3, with a weak D call TRBD1 (5 bases). The V end lost 7 bases, the J end lost 0 bases, and 14 bases lay between the germline ends. CDR3 length equals 15 residues. CDR1 is SGHTA and CDR2 is FQGNSA in the germline V gene. The CDR3 reads CASNPVGLSTDTQYF. CDR3 nucleotide sequence: TGTGCCAGCAACCCAGTGGGGCTAAGCACAGATACGCAGTATTTT.

This chain joins TRBV11-2 and TRBJ1-1; weak D call: TRBD1 (5 bases). The V and J ends lost 4 bases and 1 base respectively, with 7 bases between them. This CDR3 has 13 residues. Germline CDR1 SGHAT, CDR2 FQNNGV. Written as DNA, the CDR3 is TGTGCCAGCAGCTACAGGAGGAACACTGAAGCTTTCTTT. It codes for CASSYRRNTEAFF.

This clone was observed a handful of times. J is TRBJ1-3 and V is TRBV9; no reliable D call. The CDR3 extends over 17 amino acids. The V gene lost 0 bases and the J gene lost 2 bases, with 15 bases spanning the gap. In germline, CDR1 is SGDLS, CDR2 YYNGEE. CDR3 in DNA: TGTGCCAGCAGCGTAGGACTCGTGGGCTTCACTGGAAACACCATATATTTT. Amino acid sequence: CASSVGLVGFTGNTIYF. The full variable domain, in which reference TRBV9 and TRBJ1-3 provide the parts outside the CDR3, is DSGVTQTPKHLITATGQRVTLRCSPRSGDLSVYWYQQSLDQGLQFLIQYYNGEERAKGNILERFSAQQFPDLHSELNLSSLELGDSALYFCASSVGLVGFTGNTIYFGEGSWLTVV.

J is TRBJ1-5 and V is TRBV30, with D unclear. Germline assignment: CDR1 GTSNPN and CDR2 SVGIG (reference sequence). The CDR3 runs to 12 residues. Here the CDR3 DNA reads TGTGCTTGGGGATGGGGCAATCAGCCCCAGCATTTT. This encodes CAWGWGNQPQHF.

This chain joins TRBV3-1 (or the pseudogene TRBV3-2) and TRBJ2-3; D may match TRBD1 or TRBD2 (6 bases each). The CDR3 loop spans 17 amino acids. Germline CDR1 LGHDT, CDR2 YNNKEL (reference sequence). Between the trimmed V and J ends, which lost 0 bases and 1 base, there was a span of 14 bases. CDR3 residues: CASSQDPTGAGTDTQYF. The CDR3 DNA follows: TGTGCCAGCAGCCAAGACCCGACGGGGGCAGGCACAGATACGCAGTATTTT.

The chain couples TRBV6-5 to TRBJ1-2; D possibly corresponds to TRBD1 (6 bases). Germline assignment: CDR1 MNHEY and CDR2 SVGAGI. The CDR3 has 14 amino acids. Trimming stripped 6 bases from V and 4 bases from J, with 15 bases between. The chain's CDR3 is CASRRAGGGYGYTF. As DNA, the CDR3 is TGTGCCAGCAGGAGGGCGGGAGGGGGCTATGGCTACACCTTC.

The chain couples TRBV7-2 to TRBJ1-5, with D perhaps matching TRBD1 (6 bases). V lost 1 base and J 6 bases, leaving 7 bases between the germline ends. CDR3 length equals 13 residues. Germline V lookup: CDR1 SGHTA, CDR2 FQGNSA. CDR3 bases: TGTGCCAGCAGCTTAGACAGGGCTCAGCCCCAGCATTTT. It yields the protein CASSLDRAQPQHF.